This T cell receptor (beta chain) was sequenced during a study of molecular identifiers for immune sequencing clone quantification. CDR1 is SGHAT and CDR2 is FQNNGV in the germline V gene. The CDR3 is 13 amino acids. Trimming removed 2 bases from V and 2 bases from J, with 6 bases in between. A single record per CDR3 protein comes from TCRdb applying MiXCR to the PCR reads. The sample contains 550,000 to 750,000 distinct CDR3 sequences, about 20% of which appear only once. This clonotype was counted many times. This sequence originates from a human donor in good health. Some libraries in this study had Jurkat cell RNA spiked in. V is TRBV11-2 and J is TRBJ1-1; D is unresolved. Sequencing was carried out using naive CD8+ T cells from blood, with Jurkat cell RNA spiked in. Regarding subset: FACS-sorted CD8+CD4-CCR7+CD45RA+ naive T cells. The CDR3 here is CASSLYSNTEAFF. The CDR3 DNA reads as TGTGCCAGCAGCTTATACAGTAACACTGAAGCTTTCTTT.